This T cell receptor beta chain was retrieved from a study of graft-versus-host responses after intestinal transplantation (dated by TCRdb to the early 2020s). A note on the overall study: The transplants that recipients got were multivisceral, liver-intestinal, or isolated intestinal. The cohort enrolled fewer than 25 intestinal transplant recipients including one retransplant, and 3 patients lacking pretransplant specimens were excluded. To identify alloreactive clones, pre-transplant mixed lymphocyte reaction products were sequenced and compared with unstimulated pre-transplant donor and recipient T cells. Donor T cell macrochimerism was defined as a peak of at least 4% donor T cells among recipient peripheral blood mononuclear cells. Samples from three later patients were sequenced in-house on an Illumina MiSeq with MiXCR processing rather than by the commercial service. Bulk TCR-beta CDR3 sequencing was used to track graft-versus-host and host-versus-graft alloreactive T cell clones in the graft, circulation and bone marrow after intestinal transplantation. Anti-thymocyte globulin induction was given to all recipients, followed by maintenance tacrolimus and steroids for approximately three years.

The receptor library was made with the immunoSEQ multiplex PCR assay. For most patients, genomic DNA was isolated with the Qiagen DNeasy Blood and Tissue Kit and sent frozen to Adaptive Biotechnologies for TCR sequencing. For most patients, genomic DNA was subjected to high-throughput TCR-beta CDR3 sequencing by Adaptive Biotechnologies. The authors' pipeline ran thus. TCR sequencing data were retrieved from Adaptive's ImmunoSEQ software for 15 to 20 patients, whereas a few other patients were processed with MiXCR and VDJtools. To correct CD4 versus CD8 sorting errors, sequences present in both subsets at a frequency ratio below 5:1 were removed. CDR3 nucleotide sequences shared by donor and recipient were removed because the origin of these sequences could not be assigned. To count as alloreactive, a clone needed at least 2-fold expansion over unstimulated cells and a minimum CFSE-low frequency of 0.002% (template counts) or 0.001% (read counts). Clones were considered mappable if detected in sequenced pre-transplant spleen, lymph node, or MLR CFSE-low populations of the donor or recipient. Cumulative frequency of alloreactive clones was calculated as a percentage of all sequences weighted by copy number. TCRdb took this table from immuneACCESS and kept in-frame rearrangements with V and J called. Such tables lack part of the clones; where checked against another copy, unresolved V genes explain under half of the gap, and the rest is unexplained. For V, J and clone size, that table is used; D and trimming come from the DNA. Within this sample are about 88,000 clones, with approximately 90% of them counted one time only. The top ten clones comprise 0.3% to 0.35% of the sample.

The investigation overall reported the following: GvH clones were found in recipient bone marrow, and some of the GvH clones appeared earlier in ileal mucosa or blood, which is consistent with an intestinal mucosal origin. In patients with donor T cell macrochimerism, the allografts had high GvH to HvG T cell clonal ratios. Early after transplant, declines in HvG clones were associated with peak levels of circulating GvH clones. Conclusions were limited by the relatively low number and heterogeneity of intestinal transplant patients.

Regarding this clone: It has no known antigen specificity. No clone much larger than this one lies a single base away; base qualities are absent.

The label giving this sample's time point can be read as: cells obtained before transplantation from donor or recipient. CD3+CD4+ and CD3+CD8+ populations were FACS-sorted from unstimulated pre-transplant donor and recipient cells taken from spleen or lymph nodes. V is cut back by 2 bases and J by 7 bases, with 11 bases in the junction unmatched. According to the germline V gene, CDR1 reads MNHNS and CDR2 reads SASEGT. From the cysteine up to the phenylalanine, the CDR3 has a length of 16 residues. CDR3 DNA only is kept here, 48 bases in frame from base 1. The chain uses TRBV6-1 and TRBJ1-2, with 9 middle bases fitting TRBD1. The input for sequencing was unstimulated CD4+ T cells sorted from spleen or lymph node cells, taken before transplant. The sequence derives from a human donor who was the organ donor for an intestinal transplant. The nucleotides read TGTGCCAGCAGTGAACTGATGGGACAGGGCCGGTCTGGCTACACCTTC. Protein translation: CASSELMGQGRSGYTF.